This is a list of T cell receptor beta chains from one sample in a study of Graves' ophthalmopathy and Graves' hyperthyroidism. TCRdb redid the calling of the multiplex PCR reads with MiXCR, one entry per CDR3 protein. This sample has about 24,000 distinct CDR3 sequences; 45% to 60% occur once, and the top ten carry around 6.2%. Sequencing was performed on peripheral blood. These receptors were collected from an adult woman with stable Graves' hyperthyroidism. Both conserved end residues are part of each CDR3. D genes are given only for firm matches. Rows give clone size only sometimes, using once, few, many, or a class for an expanded clone.

- | TRBJ2-7 | few | TRBV20-1 | CSAKLLSYEQYF | TGCAGTGCTAAACTGCTCTCCTACGAGCAGTACTTC
TRBD2 | TRBJ2-7 | medium-sized | TRBV7-9 | CASSYGTSGAGEQYF | TGTGCCAGCAGCTACGGGACTAGCGGGGCGGGGGAGCAGTACTTC
TRBD1 | TRBJ2-7 | - | TRBV2 | CASSNGPGQGGEQYF | TGTGCCAGCAGTAACGGGCCGGGACAGGGAGGGGAGCAGTACTTC
TRBD1 | TRBJ2-5 | - | TRBV7-9 | CASSFDRVEAQYF | TGTGCCAGCAGCTTTGACAGGGTAGAGGCCCAGTACTTC
- | TRBJ1-2 | - | TRBV20-1 | CSARIPSLVYTF | TGCAGTGCTAGGATTCCGAGTCTTGTGTACACTTTC
- | TRBJ1-2 | once | TRBV19 | CASSETGILYGYTF | TGTGCCAGTAGTGAGACAGGCATCCTCTATGGCTACACCTTC
- | TRBJ2-7 | - | TRBV9 | CASSVDEQYF | TGTGCCAGCAGCGTAGACGAGCAGTACTTC
TRBD1 | TRBJ1-6 | - | TRBV7-9 | CASSLLGQVANSPLHF | TGTGCCAGCAGCTTACTCGGACAGGTCGCTAATTCACCCCTCCACTTT
- | TRBJ2-1 | many | TRBV6-2/TRBV6-3 | CASSYGRTSSYNEQFF | TGTGCCAGCAGTTATGGGCGGACGAGCTCCTACAATGAGCAGTTCTTC
TRBD2 | TRBJ2-1 | - | TRBV19 | CASSPIAGVKYNEQFF | TGTGCCAGTAGTCCGATAGCGGGAGTAAAGTACAATGAGCAGTTCTTC
TRBD2 | TRBJ2-5 | many | TRBV4-1 | CASSQGGLGGETQYF | TGCGCCAGCAGCCAGGGCGGACTAGGTGGTGAGACCCAGTACTTC
TRBD2 | TRBJ2-1 | medium-sized | TRBV7-3 | CASSLIAGYYNEQFF | TGTGCCAGCAGTCTAATAGCGGGATATTACAATGAGCAGTTCTTC
- | TRBJ1-6 | - | TRBV6-1 | CASGPKARGTPLHF | TGTGCCAGCGGCCCAAAAGCTCGGGGTACACCCCTCCACTTT
- | TRBJ1-5 | - | TRBV6-4 | CASSEGAEGQPQHF | TGTGCCAGCAGTGAAGGGGCGGAGGGGCAGCCCCAGCATTTT
TRBD1 | TRBJ1-1 | medium-sized | TRBV20-1 | CSAPPGTAMNTEAFF | TGCAGTGCCCCTCCTGGGACAGCGATGAACACTGAAGCTTTCTTT
TRBD2 | TRBJ2-7 | - | TRBV2 | CASSNPQRTSGWDEQYF | TGTGCCAGCAGTAACCCTCAACGGACTAGCGGCTGGGACGAGCAGTACTTC
- | TRBJ2-7 | medium-sized | TRBV19 | CASSTGYEQYF | TGTGCCAGTAGTACAGGCTACGAGCAGTACTTC
- | TRBJ1-6 | - | TRBV5-1 | CASSLEGDSTPLHF | TGCGCCAGCAGCTTGGAGGGGGACTCGACCCCCCTCCACTTT
- | TRBJ2-7 | medium-sized | TRBV9 | CASSVTGNVPYEQYF | TGTGCCAGCAGCGTAACCGGGAACGTTCCGTACGAGCAGTACTTC
TRBD2 | TRBJ2-1 | - | TRBV24-1 | CATSDELAGGPGEQFF | TGTGCCACCAGTGATGAACTAGCGGGAGGGCCTGGTGAGCAGTTCTTC
TRBD2 | TRBJ2-2 | few | TRBV19 | CASSLPGLAGTITGEPFF | TGTGCCAGTAGTCTACCTGGACTAGCGGGAACCATCACCGGGGAGCCGTTTTTT
TRBD2 | TRBJ2-1 | medium-sized | TRBV7-2 | CASSPIAGAISNEQFF | TGTGCCAGCAGCCCCATAGCGGGAGCCATTAGTAATGAGCAGTTCTTC
TRBD1 | TRBJ2-7 | - | TRBV7-9 | CASSLLGQGSYEQYF | TGTGCCAGCAGCTTACTCGGACAGGGATCCTACGAGCAGTACTTC
- | TRBJ2-1 | - | TRBV2 | CASKQQFF | TGTGCCAGCAAACAGCAGTTCTTC
- | TRBJ2-7 | few | TRBV10-3 | CAISSPDVNYEQYF | TGTGCCATCAGTTCTCCCGACGTAAACTACGAGCAGTACTTC
TRBD1 | TRBJ2-3 | - | TRBV19 | CASSIEGRQGPDTQYF | TGTGCCAGTAGTATAGAGGGGAGACAGGGGCCAGATACGCAGTATTTT
- | TRBJ2-1 | many | TRBV6-6 | CAIEGQEGDEQFF | TGTGCCATAGAGGGCCAGGAGGGCGATGAGCAGTTCTTC
TRBD1 | TRBJ1-1 | many | TRBV27 | CASSPGQGSTEAFF | TGTGCCAGCAGTCCCGGACAGGGATCCACTGAAGCTTTCTTT
- | TRBJ2-5 | many | TRBV6-5 | CASSYSPGDQETQYF | TGTGCCAGCAGTTATTCACCAGGGGACCAAGAGACCCAGTACTTC
- | TRBJ2-7 | many | TRBV6-5 | CASTSDRRAYEQYF | TGTGCCAGCACATCTGACAGACGCGCCTACGAGCAGTACTTC
TRBD2 | TRBJ2-3 | - | TRBV6-2/TRBV6-3 | CASSYGNEGTSGSSGTQYF | TGTGCCAGCAGTTACGGGAACGAGGGGACTAGCGGGAGTAGCGGTACGCAGTATTTT
- | TRBJ1-2 | - | TRBV9 | CASSADSKRDGYTF | TGTGCCAGCAGCGCAGACTCGAAACGGGATGGCTACACCTTC
- | TRBJ1-1 | - | TRBV20-1 | CSARMSAGEGTEAFF | TGCAGTGCTAGAATGTCGGCAGGGGAGGGCACTGAAGCTTTCTTT
- | TRBJ2-1 | - | TRBV20-1 | CSAREPDFAGRRNEQFF | TGCAGTGCTAGAGAACCTGACTTCGCGGGGAGACGCAATGAGCAGTTCTTC
- | TRBJ2-7 | - | TRBV7-2 | CASSLDQRVSSYEQHF | TGTGCCAGCAGCTTAGATCAGCGGGTTAGCTCCTACGAGCAGCACTTC
TRBD1 | TRBJ2-4 | - | TRBV9 | CASSPPTGPDIQYF | TGTGCCAGCAGCCCACCGACAGGGCCGGACATTCAGTACTTC
- | TRBJ1-2 | many | TRBV3-2 | CASSQGSGGVRWGYTF | TGTGCCAGCAGCCAAGGCTCAGGGGGAGTTCGGTGGGGCTACACCTTC
- | TRBJ1-5 | many | TRBV30 | CAVGWGRNQPQHF | TGTGCCGTGGGATGGGGGCGCAATCAGCCCCAGCATTTT
- | TRBJ1-5 | - | TRBV19 | CASSIGGENQPQHF | TGTGCCAGTAGTATCGGGGGGGAGAATCAGCCCCAGCATTTT
TRBD1 | TRBJ2-3 | many | TRBV12-3/TRBV12-4 | CASSLRGQFPDTQYF | TGTGCCAGCAGTTTAAGGGGGCAATTTCCAGATACGCAGTATTTT
- | TRBJ1-5 | medium-sized | TRBV2 | CASSKSDSNQPQHF | TGTGCCAGCAGTAAGAGTGATAGCAATCAGCCCCAGCATTTT
- | TRBJ2-5 | - | TRBV29-1 | CSVPRRDNQETQYF | TGCAGCGTCCCTCGCCGGGACAACCAAGAGACCCAGTACTTC
- | TRBJ2-3 | - | TRBV7-9 | CASSPRRSSTDTQYF | TGTGCCAGCAGCCCGCGACGATCCAGCACAGATACGCAGTATTTT
TRBD1 | TRBJ2-2 | many | TRBV12-3/TRBV12-4 | CASSTGGTGELFF | TGTGCCAGCAGCACAGGGGGCACCGGGGAGCTGTTTTTT
- | TRBJ2-3 | many | TRBV5-1 | CASSLRGIGKDTQYF | TGCGCCAGCAGCTTGAGAGGGATCGGAAAAGATACGCAGTATTTT
TRBD2 | TRBJ2-1 | medium-sized | TRBV20-1 | CSARTSEYNEQFF | TGCAGTGCGAGGACTAGCGAGTACAATGAGCAGTTCTTC
- | TRBJ2-3 | - | TRBV12-2 | CASRLGVGNTDTQYF | TGTGCAAGTCGCTTAGGGGTAGGGAACACAGATACGCAGTATTTT
- | TRBJ1-6 | - | TRBV7-2 | CASSLAAQVNSPLHF | TGTGCCAGCAGCTTAGCAGCCCAAGTTAATTCACCCCTCCACTTT
TRBD1 | TRBJ1-4 | once | TRBV29-1 | CSVGFGTGGTNEKLFF | TGCAGCGTCGGTTTTGGGACAGGGGGAACTAATGAAAAACTGTTTTTT
TRBD2 | TRBJ2-2 | - | TRBV7-9 | CASSSGLAGGVAGTGELFF | TGTGCCAGCAGTTCGGGACTAGCGGGAGGAGTAGCGGGCACCGGGGAGCTGTTTTTT
TRBD1 | TRBJ2-2 | medium-sized | TRBV20-1 | CSATDRGVGGELFF | TGCAGTGCAACGGACAGGGGCGTCGGCGGGGAGCTGTTTTTT
- | TRBJ2-7 | medium-sized | TRBV4-2 | CASSQGDAPSYEQYF | TGTGCCAGCAGCCAAGGGGATGCCCCCTCCTACGAGCAGTACTTC
- | TRBJ2-2 | many | TRBV28 | CASSLEGGGELFF | TGTGCCAGCAGTTTAGAGGGAGGCGGGGAGCTGTTTTTT
TRBD1 | TRBJ2-3 | - | TRBV2 | CASSQGQGTDTQYF | TGTGCCAGCAGCCAAGGACAGGGCACAGATACGCAGTATTTT